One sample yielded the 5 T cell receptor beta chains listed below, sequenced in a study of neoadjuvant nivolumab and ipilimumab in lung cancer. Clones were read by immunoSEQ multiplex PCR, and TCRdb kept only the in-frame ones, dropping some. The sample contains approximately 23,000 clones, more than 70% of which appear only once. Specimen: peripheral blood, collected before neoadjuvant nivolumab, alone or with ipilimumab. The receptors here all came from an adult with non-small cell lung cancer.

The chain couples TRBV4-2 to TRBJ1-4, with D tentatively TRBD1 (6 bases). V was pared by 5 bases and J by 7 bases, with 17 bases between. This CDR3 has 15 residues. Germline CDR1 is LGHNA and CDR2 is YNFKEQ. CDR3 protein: CASSDIQGFGEKLFF. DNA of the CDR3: TGTGCCAGCAGCGACATACAGGGATTCGGTGAAAAACTGTTTTTT.

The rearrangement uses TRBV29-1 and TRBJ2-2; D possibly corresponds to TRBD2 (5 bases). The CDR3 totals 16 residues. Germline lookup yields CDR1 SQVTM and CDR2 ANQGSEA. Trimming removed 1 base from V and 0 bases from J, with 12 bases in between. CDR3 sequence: CSVEALGAANTGELFF. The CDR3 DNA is TGCAGCGTTGAAGCGTTGGGAGCGGCGAACACCGGGGAGCTGTTTTTT.

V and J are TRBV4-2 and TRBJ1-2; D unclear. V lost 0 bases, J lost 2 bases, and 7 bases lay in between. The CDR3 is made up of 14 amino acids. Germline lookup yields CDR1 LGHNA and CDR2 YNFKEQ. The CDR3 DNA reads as TGTGCCAGCAGCCAAGATGGCGGAAACTATGGCTACACCTTC. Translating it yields CASSQDGGNYGYTF.

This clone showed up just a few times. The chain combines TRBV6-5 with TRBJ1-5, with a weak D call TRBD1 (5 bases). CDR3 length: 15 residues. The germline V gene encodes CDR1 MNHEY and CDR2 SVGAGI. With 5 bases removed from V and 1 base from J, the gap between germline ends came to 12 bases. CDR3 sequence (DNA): TGTGCCAGCAGTACCAGGGCTGCAAGCAATCAGCCCCAGCATTTT. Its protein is CASSTRAASNQPQHF.

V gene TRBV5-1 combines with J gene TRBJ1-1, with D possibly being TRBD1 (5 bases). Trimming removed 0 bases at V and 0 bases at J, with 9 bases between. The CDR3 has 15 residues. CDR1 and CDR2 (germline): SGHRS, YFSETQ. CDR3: CASSLESGLNTEAFF. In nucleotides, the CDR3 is TGCGCCAGCAGCTTGGAATCGGGGCTGAACACTGAAGCTTTCTTT.